The present TCR beta chain was sequenced within a study of vaccination effects on CD4 cells after COVID-19. A few counts support this clone. Antigen: not known. Antigen-specific CD4+ T cell clonotypes were called by their expansion after viral peptide-pool culture in ViraFEST. Culturing for around ten days preceded CD4+ T cell isolation. PCR-confirmed SARS-CoV-2 infection occurred in the person between March and December 2020. The table came from immunoSEQ multiplex PCR; TCRdb's copy has only in-frame clones and leaves some out. The table has 55,000 to 90,000 clones, over 65% seen once. Germline loops: CDR1 LNHDA, CDR2 SQIVND (reference sequence). The ends were cut back, 5 bases at V and 8 bases at J, with 15 bases in the middle. This CDR3 contains 13 residues.

The chain couples TRBV19 to TRBJ1-2; no clear D gene. The material sequenced was CD4+ T cells from PBMCs cultured with HIV peptides, taken before COVID-19 vaccination. The subset: HIV-1 Nef peptide pool negative control/reference culture. This clonotype originated in a human donor who had a prior SARS-CoV-2 infection. The CDR3 DNA follows: TGTGCCAGTAGTTTACAGATGCTGGGGGGCTACACCTTC. Its protein product is CASSLQMLGGYTF.